This TCR beta chain came from a study of blood T cell repertoires in COVID-19. The authors' processing: Reference gene primer amplification in the assay estimated nucleated cell counts. Here immunoSEQ multiplex PCR was the method, and the copy in TCRdb shows in-frame clones only, minus some. V, J and clone size were drawn from that table, and D and trimming were deduced from the DNA. The table shows about 300,000 clones, with just over 85% occurring only once. The V and J ends lost 2 bases and 7 bases respectively, with 12 bases between them. This CDR3 comprises 14 residues. Germline CDR1 is LNHDA and CDR2 is SQIVND (reference sequence). Participants spanned ages about 18 to 90 years and resided in fewer than 30 US areas. In assigning cohorts, the study relied on participant-reported clinical history.

The rearrangement uses TRBV19 and TRBJ1-5; D is perhaps TRBD1 (6 bases). The clonotype was recovered from a woman under 30 who had recovered from COVID-19. The sample comprised PBMCs or T cells enriched from blood (not recorded which). Written as DNA, the CDR3 is TGTGCCAGTAGTATAAAAGGGGGTAGGCAGCCCCAGCATTTT. Protein: CASSIKGGRQPQHF.